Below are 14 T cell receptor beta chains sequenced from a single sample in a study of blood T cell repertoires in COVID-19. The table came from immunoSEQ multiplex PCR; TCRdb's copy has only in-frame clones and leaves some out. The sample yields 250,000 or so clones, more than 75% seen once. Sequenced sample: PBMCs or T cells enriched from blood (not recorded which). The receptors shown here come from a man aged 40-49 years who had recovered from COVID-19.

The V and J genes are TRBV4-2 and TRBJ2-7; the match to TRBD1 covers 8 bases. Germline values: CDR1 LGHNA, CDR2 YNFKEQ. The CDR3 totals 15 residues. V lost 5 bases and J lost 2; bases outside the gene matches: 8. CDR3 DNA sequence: TGTGCCAGCAGCAACGGAGGACAGGGTGCCTACGAGCAGTACTTC. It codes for CASSNGGQGAYEQYF.

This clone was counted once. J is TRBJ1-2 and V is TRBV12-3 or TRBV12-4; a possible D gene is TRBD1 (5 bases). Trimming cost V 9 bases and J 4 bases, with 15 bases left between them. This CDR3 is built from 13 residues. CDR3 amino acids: CASTVGGGYGYTF. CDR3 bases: TGTGCCAGTACAGTCGGGGGGGGCTATGGCTACACCTTC.

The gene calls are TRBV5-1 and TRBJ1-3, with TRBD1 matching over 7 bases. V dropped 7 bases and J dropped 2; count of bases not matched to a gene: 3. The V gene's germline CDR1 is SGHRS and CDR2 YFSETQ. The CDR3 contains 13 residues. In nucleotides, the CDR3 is TGCGCCAGCGGCCAGGGGGCTGGAAACACCATATATTTT. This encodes CASGQGAGNTIYF.

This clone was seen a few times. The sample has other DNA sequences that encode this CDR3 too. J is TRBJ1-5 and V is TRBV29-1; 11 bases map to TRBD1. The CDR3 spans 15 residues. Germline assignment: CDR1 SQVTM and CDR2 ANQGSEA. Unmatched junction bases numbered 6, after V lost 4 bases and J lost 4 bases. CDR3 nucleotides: TGCAGCGTTGGGACAGGGGGCGTAGGAAATCAGCCCCAGCATTTT. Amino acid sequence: CSVGTGGVGNQPQHF.

This chain's CDR3 is CASSLDRASYEQYF. CDR3 sequence (DNA): TGTGCCAGCAGCCTCGACAGGGCCTCCTACGAGCAGTACTTC. The V and J genes are TRBV11-2 and TRBJ2-7, with 7 bases lining up with TRBD1. The ends lost 5 bases at V and 0 bases at J; junction bases unmatched: 4. This CDR3 is 14 amino acids long. Looked up from germline, CDR1 is SGHAT and CDR2 is FQNNGV.

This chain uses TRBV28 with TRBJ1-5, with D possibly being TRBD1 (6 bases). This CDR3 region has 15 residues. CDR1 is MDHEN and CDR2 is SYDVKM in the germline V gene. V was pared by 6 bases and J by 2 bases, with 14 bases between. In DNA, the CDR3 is TGTGCCAGCAGGTCGGGGGGGGCAGGCAATCAGCCCCAGCATTTT. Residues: CASRSGGAGNQPQHF. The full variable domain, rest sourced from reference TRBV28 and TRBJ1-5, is DVKVTQSSRYLVKRTGEKVFLECVQDMDHENMFWYRQDPGLGLRLIYFSYDVKMKEKGDIPEGYSVSREKKERFSLILESASTNQTSMYLCASRSGGAGNQPQHFGDGTRLSIL.

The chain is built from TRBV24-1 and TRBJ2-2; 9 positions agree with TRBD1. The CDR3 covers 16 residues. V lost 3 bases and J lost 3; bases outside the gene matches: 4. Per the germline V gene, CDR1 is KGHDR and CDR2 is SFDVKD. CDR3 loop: CATSDSRQGDTGELFF. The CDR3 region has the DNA TGTGCCACCAGTGATAGCCGACAGGGGGACACCGGGGAGCTGTTTTTT.

Here the CDR3 reads CASSQLSGGHNEQFF. CDR3 sequence (DNA): TGTGCCAGCAGTCAACTAAGCGGGGGGCACAATGAGCAGTTCTTC. The chain combines TRBV6-5 with TRBJ2-1, with 9 bases fitting TRBD2. This CDR3 is 15 amino acids long. Trimming removed 5 bases from V and 5 bases from J; junction bases left unmatched: 7. Looked up from germline, CDR1 is MNHEY and CDR2 is SVGAGI.

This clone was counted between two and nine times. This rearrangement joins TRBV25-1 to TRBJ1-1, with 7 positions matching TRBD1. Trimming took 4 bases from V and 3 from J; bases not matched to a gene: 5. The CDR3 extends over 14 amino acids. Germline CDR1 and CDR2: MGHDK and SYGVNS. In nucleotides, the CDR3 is TGTGCCAGCAGTGCGTACAGGGGCGACACTGAAGCTTTCTTT. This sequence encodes CASSAYRGDTEAFF.

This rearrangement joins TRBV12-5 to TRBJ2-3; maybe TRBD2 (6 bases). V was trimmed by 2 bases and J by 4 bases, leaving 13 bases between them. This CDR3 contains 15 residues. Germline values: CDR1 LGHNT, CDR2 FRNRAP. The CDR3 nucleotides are TGTGCTAGTGGTTTGACTGACGGGGGAGCAGATACGCAGTATTTT. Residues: CASGLTDGGADTQYF.

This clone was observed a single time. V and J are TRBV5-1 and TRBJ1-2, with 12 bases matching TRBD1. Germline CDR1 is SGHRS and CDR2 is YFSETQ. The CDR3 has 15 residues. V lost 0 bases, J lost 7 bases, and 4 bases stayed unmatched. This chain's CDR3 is CASSLEGTGGGGYTF. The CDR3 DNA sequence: TGCGCCAGCAGCTTGGAGGGGACAGGGGGCGGTGGCTACACCTTC. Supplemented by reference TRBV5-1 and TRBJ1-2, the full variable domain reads KAGVTQTPRYLIKTRGQQVTLSCSPISGHRSVSWYQQTPGQGLQFLFEYFSETQRNKGNFPGRFSGRQFSNSRSEMNVSTLELGDSALYLCASSLEGTGGGGYTFGSGTRLTVV.

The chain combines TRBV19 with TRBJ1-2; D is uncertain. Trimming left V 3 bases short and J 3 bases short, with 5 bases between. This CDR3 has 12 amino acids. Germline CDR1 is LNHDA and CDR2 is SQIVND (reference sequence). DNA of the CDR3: TGTGCCAGTAGTATTTCCTACTATGGCTACACCTTC. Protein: CASSISYYGYTF. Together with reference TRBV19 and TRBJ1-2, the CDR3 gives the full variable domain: DGGITQSPKYLFRKEGQNVTLSCEQNLNHDAMYWYRQDPGQGLRLIYYSQIVNDFQKGDIAEGYSVSREKKESFPLTVTSAQKNPTAFYLCASSISYYGYTFGSGTRLTVV.

The CDR3 protein is CASILQGAPREQYF. The CDR3 DNA follows: TGTGCCAGCATCCTACAGGGGGCGCCTCGGGAGCAGTACTTC. The chain combines TRBV28 with TRBJ2-7; TRBD1 matches at 9 bases. After removal of 7 bases from V and 7 bases from J, the junction contained 11 bases not matched to a gene. This CDR3 has 14 residues. In germline, CDR1 is MDHEN, CDR2 SYDVKM.

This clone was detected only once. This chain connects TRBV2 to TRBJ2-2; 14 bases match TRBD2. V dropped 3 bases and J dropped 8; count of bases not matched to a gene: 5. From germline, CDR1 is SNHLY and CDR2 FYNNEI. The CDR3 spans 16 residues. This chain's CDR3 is CASSDRLAGGLGELFF. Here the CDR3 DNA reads TGTGCCAGCAGTGATAGACTAGCGGGAGGGCTAGGGGAGCTGTTTTTT.